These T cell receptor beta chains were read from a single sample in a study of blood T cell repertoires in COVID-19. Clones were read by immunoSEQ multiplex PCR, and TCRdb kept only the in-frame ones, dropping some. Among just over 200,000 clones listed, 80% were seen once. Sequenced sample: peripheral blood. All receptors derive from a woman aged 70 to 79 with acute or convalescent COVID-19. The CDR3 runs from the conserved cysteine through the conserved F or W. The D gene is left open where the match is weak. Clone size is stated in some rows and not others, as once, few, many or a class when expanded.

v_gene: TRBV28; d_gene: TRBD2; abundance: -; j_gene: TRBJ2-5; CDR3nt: TGTGCCAGCAGTACCCTAGGACTAGCGGGAGGGTACATGGCCCAAGAGACCCAGTACTTC; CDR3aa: CASSTLGLAGGYMAQETQYF
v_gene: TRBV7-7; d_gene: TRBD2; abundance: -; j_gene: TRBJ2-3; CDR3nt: TGTGCCAGCAGCTCCCTAGCGGGGAGAGGGGAAGATACGCAGTATTTT; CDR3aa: CASSSLAGRGEDTQYF
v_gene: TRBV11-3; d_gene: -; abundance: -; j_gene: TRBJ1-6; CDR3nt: TGTGCCAGCAGCTTGGGCCAGCCAGGCTCACCCCTCCACTTT; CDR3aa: CASSLGQPGSPLHF
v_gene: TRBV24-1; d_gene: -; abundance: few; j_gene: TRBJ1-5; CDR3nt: TGTGCCACCAGTGCGGGGAATCAGCCCCAGCATTTT; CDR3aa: CATSAGNQPQHF
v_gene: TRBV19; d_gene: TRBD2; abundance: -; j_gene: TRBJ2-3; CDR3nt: TGTGCCAGTCGGGGGAGCGGGAGGGAGAGCACAGATACGCAGTATTTT; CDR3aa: CASRGSGRESTDTQYF
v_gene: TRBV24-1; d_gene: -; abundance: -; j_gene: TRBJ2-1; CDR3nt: TGTGCCACCAGTGATCATGGACAGTTTAGCTCCTACAATGAGCAGTTCTTC; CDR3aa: CATSDHGQFSSYNEQFF
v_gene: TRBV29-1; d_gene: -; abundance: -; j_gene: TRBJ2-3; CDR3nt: TGCAGCGTTGAGGCAGGGAGCACAGATACGCAGTATTTT; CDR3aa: CSVEAGSTDTQYF
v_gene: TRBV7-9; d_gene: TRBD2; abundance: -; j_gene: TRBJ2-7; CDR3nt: TGTGCCAGCAGCTTAGCGGGAGGGTGGGAGCAGTACTTC; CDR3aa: CASSLAGGWEQYF
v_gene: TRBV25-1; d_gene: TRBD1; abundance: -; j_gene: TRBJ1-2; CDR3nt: TGTGCCAGCAGTGATTATGGGACAGGGGAGAGGTTGGACTATGGCTACACCTTC; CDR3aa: CASSDYGTGERLDYGYTF
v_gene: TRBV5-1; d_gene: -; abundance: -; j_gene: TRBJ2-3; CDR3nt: TGCGCCAGCAGCCCTGACTCACTTACGCAGTATTTT; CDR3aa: CASSPDSLTQYF
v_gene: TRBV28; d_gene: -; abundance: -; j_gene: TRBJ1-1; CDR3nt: TGTGCCAGCAGTTTATATCTGGGCCGTATCACTGAAGCTTTCTTT; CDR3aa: CASSLYLGRITEAFF
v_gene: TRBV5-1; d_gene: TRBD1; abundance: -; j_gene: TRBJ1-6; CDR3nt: TGCGCCAGCAGCTCGGACAGGGGGACCAATTCACCCCTCCACTTT; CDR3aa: CASSSDRGTNSPLHF
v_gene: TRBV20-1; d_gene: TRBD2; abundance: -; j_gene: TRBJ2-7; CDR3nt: TGCAGTGCCCCGGGAGGGAACGAGCAGTACTTC; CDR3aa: CSAPGGNEQYF
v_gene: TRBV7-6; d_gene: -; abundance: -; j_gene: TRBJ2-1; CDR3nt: TGTGCCAGCAGCTTAGGGTTTGGGGGGAGTGACAATGAGCAGTTCTTC; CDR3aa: CASSLGFGGSDNEQFF
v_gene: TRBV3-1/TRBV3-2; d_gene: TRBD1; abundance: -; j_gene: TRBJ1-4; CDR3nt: TGTGCCAGCAGCCAATTCGGACAGGGAATGGGTGAAAAACTGTTTTTT; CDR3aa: CASSQFGQGMGEKLFF
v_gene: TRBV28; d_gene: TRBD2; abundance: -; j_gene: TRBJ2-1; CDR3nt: TGTGCCAGCAGTTTTAGGGCGGGAGGGGCAGATGGTGAGCAGTTCTTC; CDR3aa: CASSFRAGGADGEQFF
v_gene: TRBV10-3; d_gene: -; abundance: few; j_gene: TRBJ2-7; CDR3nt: TGTGCCATCAGTGCCGAATCTAGCGCGAGCAGCTCCTACGAGCAGTACTTC; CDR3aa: CAISAESSASSSYEQYF
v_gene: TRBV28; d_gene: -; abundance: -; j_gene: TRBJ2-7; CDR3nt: TGTGCCAGCAGTTTTGGGCTCGTCGAGCAGTACTTC; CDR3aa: CASSFGLVEQYF
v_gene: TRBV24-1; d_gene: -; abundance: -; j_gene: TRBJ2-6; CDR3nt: TGTGCCACCAGTGACCCCGACAGGACTGGGGCCAACGTCCTGACTTTC; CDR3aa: CATSDPDRTGANVLTF
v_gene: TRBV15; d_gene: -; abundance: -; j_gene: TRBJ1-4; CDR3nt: TGTGCCACCAGCAGAGATCGGCGGCAGAATGAAAAACTGTTTTTT; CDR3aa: CATSRDRRQNEKLFF
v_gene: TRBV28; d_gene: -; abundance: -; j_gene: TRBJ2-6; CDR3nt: TGTGCCAGCAGTTTCGCGCCCTCTGGGGCCAACGTCCTGACTTTC; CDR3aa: CASSFAPSGANVLTF
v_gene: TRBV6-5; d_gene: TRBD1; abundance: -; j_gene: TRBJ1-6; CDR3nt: TGTGCCAGCAGGCGGACAGGACTTTATTCACCCCTCCACTTT; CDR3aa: CASRRTGLYSPLHF
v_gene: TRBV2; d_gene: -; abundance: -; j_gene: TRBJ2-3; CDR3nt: TGTGCCAGCAGGGGCTCGACAGGGAGGACAGATACGCAGTATTTT; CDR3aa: CASRGSTGRTDTQYF
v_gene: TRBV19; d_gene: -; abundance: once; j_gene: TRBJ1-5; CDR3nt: TGTGCCAGCATCGACAGTCATAGCAATCAGCCCCAGCATTTT; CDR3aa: CASIDSHSNQPQHF
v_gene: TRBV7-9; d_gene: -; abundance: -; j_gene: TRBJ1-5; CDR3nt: TGTGCCAGCGCGACACCTAATCAGCCCCAGCATTTT; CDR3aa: CASATPNQPQHF
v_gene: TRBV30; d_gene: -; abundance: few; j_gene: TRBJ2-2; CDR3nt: TGTGCCTGGAGTTCCATTTCCGGGGAGCTGTTTTTT; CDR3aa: CAWSSISGELFF
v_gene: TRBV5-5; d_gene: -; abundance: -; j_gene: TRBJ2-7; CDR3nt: TGTGCCAGCAGCTTGGGGACTTCGATCTACGAGCAGTACTTC; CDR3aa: CASSLGTSIYEQYF
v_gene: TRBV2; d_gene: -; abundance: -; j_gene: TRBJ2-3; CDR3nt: TGTGCCAGCAGTGTTTCAGCAGATACGCAGTATTTT; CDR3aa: CASSVSADTQYF
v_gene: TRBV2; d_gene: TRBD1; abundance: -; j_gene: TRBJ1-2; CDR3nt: TGTGCCAGTAGTTCGGCAGGGGGTATCTATGGCTACACCTTC; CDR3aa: CASSSAGGIYGYTF
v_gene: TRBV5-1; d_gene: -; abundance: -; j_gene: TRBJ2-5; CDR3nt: TGCGCCAGCAGCTTGGTCCCCGGAGAGACCCAGTACTTC; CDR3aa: CASSLVPGETQYF
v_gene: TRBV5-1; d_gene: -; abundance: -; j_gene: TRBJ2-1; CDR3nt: TGCGCCAGCAGCTTGGTTCGAGCGGACAATGAGCAGTTCTTC; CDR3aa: CASSLVRADNEQFF
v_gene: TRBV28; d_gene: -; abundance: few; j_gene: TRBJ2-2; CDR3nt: TGTGCCAGCTCGGGTTCCGGGACGAACACCGGGGAGCTGTTTTTT; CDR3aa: CASSGSGTNTGELFF